This TCR beta chain was recorded in a study of T cell changes during pregnancy in multiple sclerosis. Here immunoSEQ multiplex PCR was the method, and the copy in TCRdb shows in-frame clones only, minus some. The repertoire holds around 25,000 clones, with roughly 80% as singletons. Trimming took 3 bases from V and 2 from J, leaving 11 bases between them. This CDR3 has 14 residues. Germline assignment: CDR1 MNHNS and CDR2 SASEGT. This chain joins TRBV6-1 and TRBJ2-7; D may be TRBD2 (6 bases). The sequencing used CD8+ T cells from peripheral blood mononuclear cells, collected in the first trimester of pregnancy. This clonotype was sampled from a female donor in good health, enrolled as a control in a pregnancy study. CDR3: CASSDSGGPYEQYF. The DNA of the CDR3 is TGTGCCAGCAGTGATAGCGGAGGGCCCTACGAGCAGTACTTC.